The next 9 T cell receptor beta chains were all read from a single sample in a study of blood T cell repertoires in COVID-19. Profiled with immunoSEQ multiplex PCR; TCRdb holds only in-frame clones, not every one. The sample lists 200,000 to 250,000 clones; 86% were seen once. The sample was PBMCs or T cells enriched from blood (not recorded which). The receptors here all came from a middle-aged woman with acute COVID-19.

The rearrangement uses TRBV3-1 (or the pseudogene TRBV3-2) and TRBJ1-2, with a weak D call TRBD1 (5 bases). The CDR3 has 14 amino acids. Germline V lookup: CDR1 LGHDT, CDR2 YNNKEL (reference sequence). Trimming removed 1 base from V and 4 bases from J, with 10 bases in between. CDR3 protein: CASSQVGAAYGYTF. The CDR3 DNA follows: TGTGCCAGCAGCCAAGTTGGGGCAGCCTATGGCTACACCTTC.

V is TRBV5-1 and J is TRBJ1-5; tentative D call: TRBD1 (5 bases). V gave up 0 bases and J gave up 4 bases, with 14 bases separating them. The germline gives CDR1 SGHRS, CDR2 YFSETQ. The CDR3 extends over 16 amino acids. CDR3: CASSLGDFGHNQPQHF. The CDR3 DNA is TGCGCCAGCAGCTTGGGGGACTTCGGGCATAATCAGCCCCAGCATTTT.

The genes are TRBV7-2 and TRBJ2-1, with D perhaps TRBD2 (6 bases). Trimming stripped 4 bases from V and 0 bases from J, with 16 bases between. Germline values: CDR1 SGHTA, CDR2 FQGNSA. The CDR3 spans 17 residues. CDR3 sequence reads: CASSSLGRMSSYNEQFF. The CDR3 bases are TGTGCCAGCAGCTCCCTAGGGAGGATGAGCTCCTACAATGAGCAGTTCTTC. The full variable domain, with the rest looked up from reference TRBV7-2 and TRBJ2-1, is GAGVSQSPSNKVTEKGKDVELRCDPISGHTALYWYRQSLGQGLEFLIYFQGNSAPDKSGLPSDRFSAERTGGSVSTLTIQRTQQEDSAVYLCASSSLGRMSSYNEQFFGPGTRLTVL.

The CDR3 loop reads CASSLETGYGNTIYF. The CDR3 DNA is TGTGCCAGCAGCTTAGAGACAGGGTATGGAAACACCATATATTTT. The chain recombines TRBV7-8 with TRBJ1-3; 7 nucleotides match TRBD1. The CDR3 covers 15 residues. Looked up from germline, CDR1 is SGHVS and CDR2 is FQNEAQ. The J segment lost 3 bases and the V segment lost 1 base, leaving 3 bases of the junction unmatched.

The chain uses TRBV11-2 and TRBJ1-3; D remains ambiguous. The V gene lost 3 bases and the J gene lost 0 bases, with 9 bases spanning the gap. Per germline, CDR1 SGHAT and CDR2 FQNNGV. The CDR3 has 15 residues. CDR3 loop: CASSLWAPSGNTIYF. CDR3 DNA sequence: TGTGCCAGCAGCTTGTGGGCCCCCTCTGGAAACACCATATATTTT. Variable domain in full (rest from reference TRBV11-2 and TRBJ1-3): EAGVAQSPRYKIIEKRQSVAFWCNPISGHATLYWYQQILGQGPKLLIQFQNNGVVDDSQLPKDRFSAERLKGVDSTLKIQPAKLEDSAVYLCASSLWAPSGNTIYFGEGSWLTVV.

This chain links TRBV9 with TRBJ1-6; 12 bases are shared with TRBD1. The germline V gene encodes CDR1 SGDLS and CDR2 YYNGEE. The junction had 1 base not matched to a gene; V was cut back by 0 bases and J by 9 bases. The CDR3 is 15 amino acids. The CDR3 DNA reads TGTGCCAGCAGCGTAGGGGACAGGGGGCTTTCACCCCTCCACTTT. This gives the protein CASSVGDRGLSPLHF.

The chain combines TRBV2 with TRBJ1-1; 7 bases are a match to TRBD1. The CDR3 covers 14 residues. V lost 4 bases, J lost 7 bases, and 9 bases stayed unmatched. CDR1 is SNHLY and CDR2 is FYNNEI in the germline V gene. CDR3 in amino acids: CASSGIRSGGEAFF. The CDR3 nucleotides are TGTGCCAGCAGTGGAATCAGGTCAGGGGGTGAAGCTTTCTTT.

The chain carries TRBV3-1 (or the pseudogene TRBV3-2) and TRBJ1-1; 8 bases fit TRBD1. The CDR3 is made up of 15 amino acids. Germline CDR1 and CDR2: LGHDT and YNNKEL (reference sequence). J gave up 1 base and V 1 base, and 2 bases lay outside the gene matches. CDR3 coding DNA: TGTGCCAGCAGCCAAGGTGGACAGGGGAACACTGAAGCTTTCTTT. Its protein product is CASSQGGQGNTEAFF.

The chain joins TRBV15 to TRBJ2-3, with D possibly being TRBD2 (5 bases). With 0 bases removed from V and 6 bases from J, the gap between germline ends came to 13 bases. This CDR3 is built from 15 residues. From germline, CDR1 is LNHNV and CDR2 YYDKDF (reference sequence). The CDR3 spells CATSRDGGNSDTQYF. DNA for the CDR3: TGTGCCACCAGCAGAGATGGAGGCAACTCGGATACGCAGTATTTT.